The source of this TCR beta chain is a study of OX40 agonist ivuxolimab in advanced cancers. Study conclusions and caveats: In the 0.1 to 3.0 mg/kg range, CD4+ and CD8+ blood T cells had expanded clonally by week 6. Low normalized T-cell clonal expansion was also seen in some nonresponders.

Clones were read by immunoSEQ multiplex PCR, and TCRdb kept only the in-frame ones, dropping some. The sample has some 45,000 clones, 86% seen once; the top ten hold 35%. A note on this clone: The antigen is unknown.

Germline V CDR1 and CDR2: SEHNR, FQNEAQ (reference sequence). Trimming removed 5 bases at V and 4 bases at J, with 14 bases between. The CDR3 consists of 15 residues. The sample in question was CD4+ or CD8+ T cells sorted from blood, obtained in a trial of the OX40 agonist ivuxolimab. The source of this sequence is an adult with an advanced solid tumor such as melanoma, head and neck, liver or kidney cancer. The chain couples TRBV7-9 to TRBJ2-2; TRBD2 is a possible D gene (5 bases). The CDR3 bases are TGTGCCAGCAGCACACCTCAACGGGGCACCGGGGAGCTGTTTTTT. Residues: CASSTPQRGTGELFF.